This T cell receptor beta chain was recorded in a study of blood T cell repertoires in COVID-19 (TCRdb year 2020). About the full investigation: Samples covering the acute and convalescent phases of COVID-19 were provided by collaborators in the United States, Italy and Spain. The repertoires were made available in a free public database intended to serve as a resource for research on the immune response to SARS-CoV-2. The samples were drawn from the first 160 participants of the ongoing ImmuneRACE study and from 1,254 subjects provided by 6 global collaborators. Deeply sampled blood TCRbeta repertoires from subjects exposed to, actively infected with, or recovered from COVID-19 were included in the dataset. The prospective study material was composed of cDNA or gDNA derived from T cells, B-cell-depleted T cells, or PBMCs. Where HLA class I and class II types were available, the types were taken from metadata supplied by the sample provider, not from assay-based typing. Sample metadata almost always included a de-identified subject ID, COVID-19 status, age in years and sex. Paper-wide results and their limitations: The quantity of clinical and demographic metadata differed by source and by participant and was supplied without curation.

Comments on this clone: It has no known antigen specificity. No clone much larger than this one lies a single base away; base qualities are absent.

TCRbeta CDR3 regions were amplified from genomic DNA by means of the immunoSEQ Assay, a bias-controlled multiplex PCR. The source study handled its data this way. The number of nucleated cells in each sample was estimated by amplification of reference gene primers within the assay. Sequence reads were collapsed and filtered to measure the absolute abundance of every unique TCRbeta CDR3 rearrangement. For each sample, productive Simpson clonality was calculated as the square root of Simpson's diversity index over productive rearrangements. TCRdb provides this immuneACCESS table in a form limited to in-frame rearrangements. Some clones are lacking; in checked studies, under half of them reflect an unresolved V gene, and why the rest are absent is not known. V and J calls and clone size come straight from that table; D and trimming were deduced from the DNA. The sample table records fewer than 700,000 clones; about 89% of these occur just once. Jointly, the top ten make up 7.8% of the sample.

One collaborating source in Seattle enrolled patients during active infection and followed them longitudinally through the course of disease. Whole blood was collected in K2EDTA tubes by collaborating institutions according to the institutions' own protocols. Collaborator samples were shipped for TCRbeta analysis as frozen whole blood, isolated PBMCs, or DNA extracted from either sample type. Spanning cysteine to phenylalanine, the CDR3 consists of 15 amino acids. Solely the CDR3 DNA is kept, with 45 bases framed from the first base. Sequences DFQATT (CDR1) and SNEGSKA (CDR2) are obtained from the germline V gene (reference sequence). V trim: 3 bases; J trim: 5 bases; unmatched bases: 12.

The chain links TRBV20-1 with TRBJ1-1; TRBD1 fits 7 bases in the junction. Input material: peripheral blood. The TCR comes from a woman aged 50 to 60 with COVID-19, enrolled during active disease. The DNA sequence reads TGCAGTGCTAGTGGGGGGGACAGTTCACATACTGAAGCTTTCTTT. This codes for CSASGGDSSHTEAFF.